This T cell receptor beta chain was profiled in a study of beta chain features in type 1 diabetes. In its sample, this clone was seen a few times. Its antigen remains unidentified. Regarding the study as a whole: All four CD4+ subsets of Type 1 diabetes patients contained TCRB CDR3s that were moderately but significantly shorter.

This CDR3 comprises 15 residues. V lost 0 bases and J 4 bases, leaving 13 bases between the germline ends. The germline V gene encodes CDR1 SGHNT and CDR2 YYREEE (reference sequence). Every isolated RNA sample was fully reverse transcribed, so sequencing captured expressed TCRB transcripts. Sequencing was performed with immunoSEQ multiplex PCR; in TCRdb, only in-frame clones are kept and a portion is missing. In the table there are 280,000 or so clones, approximately 15% of which are singletons. The chain recombines TRBV5-4 with TRBJ2-5; weak D call: TRBD2 (6 bases). This clonotype originated in a man between 18 and 29 years old with type 1 diabetes. Material for sequencing was naive CD4+ T cells from blood. DNA of the CDR3: TGTGCCAGCAGCTTGGACCCCGGGGGACCAGAGACCCAGTACTTC. Its translation is CASSLDPGGPETQYF.